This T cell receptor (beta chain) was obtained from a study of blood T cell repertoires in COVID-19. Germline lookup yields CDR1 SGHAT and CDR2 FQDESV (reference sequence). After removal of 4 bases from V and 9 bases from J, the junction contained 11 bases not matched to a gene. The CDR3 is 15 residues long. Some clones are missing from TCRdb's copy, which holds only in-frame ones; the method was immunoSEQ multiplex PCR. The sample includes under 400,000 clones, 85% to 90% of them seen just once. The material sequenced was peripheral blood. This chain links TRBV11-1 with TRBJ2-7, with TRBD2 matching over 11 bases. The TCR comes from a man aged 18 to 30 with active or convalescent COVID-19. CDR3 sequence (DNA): TGTGCCAGCAGCTCTGTGACTAGCGGGACTACCTCGCAGTACTTC. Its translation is CASSSVTSGTTSQYF. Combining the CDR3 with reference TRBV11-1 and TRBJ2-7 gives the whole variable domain EAEVAQSPRYKITEKSQAVAFWCDPISGHATLYWYRQILGQGPELLVQFQDESVVDDSQLPKDRFSAERLKGVDSTLKIQPAELGDSAMYLCASSSVTSGTTSQYFGPGTRLTVT.